The rows below give T cell receptor beta chains drawn from one sample of a study of blood T cell repertoires in COVID-19. Profiling relied on immunoSEQ multiplex PCR, and the TCRdb table lists in-frame clones only, not all of them. The table shows roughly 90,000 clones, with about 82% occurring only once. The sample was peripheral blood. The receptors come from a man over 45 with acute or convalescent COVID-19. Both conserved end residues are part of each CDR3.

V: TRBV7-8
length: 14
J: TRBJ2-3
CDR3: CASSLGAAGQLQYF

V: TRBV19
length: 15
J: TRBJ2-1
CDR3: CASSTITTVHNEQFF

V: TRBV7-2
length: 16
J: TRBJ2-3
CDR3: CASSLTLAGEWDTQYF

V: TRBV6-2/TRBV6-3
length: 13
J: TRBJ2-5
CDR3: CASSYQEQETQYF

V: TRBV29-1
length: 15
J: TRBJ1-1
CDR3: CSVEGQGAPNTEAFF

V: TRBV28
length: 15
J: TRBJ1-5
CDR3: CASSLNYRSNSPQHF

V: TRBV29-1
length: 13
J: TRBJ1-6
CDR3: CSASDRGVSPLHF

V: TRBV18
length: 18
J: TRBJ2-2
CDR3: CASSPPGLAGGQSGELFF

V: TRBV3-1/TRBV3-2
length: 15
J: TRBJ1-3
CDR3: CASSQDVSGGNTIYF

V: TRBV30
length: 11
J: TRBJ2-1
CDR3: CAWSDGSVRFF

V: TRBV5-4
length: 15
J: TRBJ1-4
CDR3: CASSYTQGAGEKLFF

V: TRBV20-1
length: 13
J: TRBJ1-1
CDR3: CSASRGLNTEAFF

V: TRBV19
length: 15
J: TRBJ2-7
CDR3: CASSRRLESSYEQYF

V: TRBV5-5
length: 15
J: TRBJ1-6
CDR3: CASSSGLTGNSPLHF

V: TRBV5-1
length: 14
J: TRBJ2-2
CDR3: CASSPDSNTGELFF

V: TRBV30
length: 12
J: TRBJ2-7
CDR3: CARETGSYEQYF

V: TRBV11-2
length: 18
J: TRBJ1-4
CDR3: CASSLTDQLFATNEKLFF

V: TRBV6-5
length: 15
J: TRBJ2-7
CDR3: CASSMTGAGSYEQYF

V: TRBV7-9
length: 13
J: TRBJ2-1
CDR3: CASSYYNYNEQFF

V: TRBV27
length: 12
J: TRBJ1-2
CDR3: CASSFQGYGYTF